These T cell receptor beta chains were read from a single sample in a study. One entry per CDR3 protein results from TCRdb running MiXCR on the 5' RACE reads. The data contain 9,000 to 10,000 distinct CDR3 sequences, approximately 14% of them seen just once; the ten biggest clones take up less than 4%. Input material: Tregs sorted from blood. The receptor set was obtained from a female donor with breast cancer. CDR3s include the opening cysteine and the closing phenylalanine or tryptophan. A D gene is named only where the DNA matches it firmly. Only some rows state a clone size, as once, few, many or a class for expanded clones.

V gene: TRBV9
J gene: TRBJ2-5
clone size: medium-sized
CDR3 length: 15
D gene: TRBD2
CDR3 protein: CASSQGTSGRETQYF
CDR3 DNA: TGTGCCAGCAGCCAGGGGACTAGCGGGAGAGAGACCCAGTACTTC

V gene: TRBV19
J gene: TRBJ2-1
clone size: many
CDR3 length: 16
D gene: TRBD2
CDR3 protein: CASSDAGTSGREEQFF
CDR3 DNA: TGTGCCAGTAGTGACGCCGGGACTAGCGGGAGGGAGGAGCAGTTCTTC

V gene: TRBV28
J gene: TRBJ1-1
clone size: .
CDR3 length: 11
D gene: TRBD1
CDR3 protein: CASTGVTEAFF
CDR3 DNA: TGTGCCTCGACAGGGGTCACTGAAGCTTTCTTT

V gene: TRBV7-9
J gene: TRBJ2-7
clone size: .
CDR3 length: 12
D gene: .
CDR3 protein: CASSLRTFEQYF
CDR3 DNA: TGTGCCAGCAGCTTACGAACTTTCGAGCAGTACTTC

V gene: TRBV5-1
J gene: TRBJ2-1
clone size: medium-sized
CDR3 length: 15
D gene: TRBD2
CDR3 protein: CASSARGALADEQFF
CDR3 DNA: TGCGCCAGCAGCGCCCGGGGGGCACTAGCGGATGAGCAGTTCTTC

V gene: TRBV28
J gene: TRBJ1-1
clone size: medium-sized
CDR3 length: 15
D gene: .
CDR3 protein: CASSGRPPKDTEAFF
CDR3 DNA: TGTGCCAGCTCGGGACGACCCCCGAAGGACACTGAAGCTTTCTTT

V gene: TRBV6-5
J gene: TRBJ1-5
clone size: medium-sized
CDR3 length: 14
D gene: TRBD1
CDR3 protein: CASSLRDRHQPQHF
CDR3 DNA: TGTGCCAGCAGCCTCCGGGACAGACATCAGCCCCAGCATTTT

V gene: TRBV27
J gene: TRBJ1-1
clone size: medium-sized
CDR3 length: 15
D gene: TRBD1
CDR3 protein: CASRKTLGGYTEAFF
CDR3 DNA: TGTGCCAGCAGGAAGACACTAGGGGGCTACACTGAAGCTTTCTTT

V gene: TRBV9
J gene: TRBJ2-6
clone size: many
CDR3 length: 14
D gene: .
CDR3 protein: CASSVYSGANVLTF
CDR3 DNA: TGTGCCAGCAGCGTATACTCTGGGGCCAACGTCCTGACTTTC

V gene: TRBV2
J gene: TRBJ1-1
clone size: .
CDR3 length: 14
D gene: .
CDR3 protein: CASKRRGMDTEAFF
CDR3 DNA: TGTGCCAGCAAAAGAAGGGGGATGGACACTGAAGCTTTCTTT

V gene: TRBV7-2
J gene: TRBJ2-7
clone size: medium-sized
CDR3 length: 13
D gene: .
CDR3 protein: CASSLVGVGEQYF
CDR3 DNA: TGTGCCAGCAGCTTAGTCGGGGTTGGCGAGCAGTACTTC

V gene: TRBV3-1
J gene: TRBJ2-7
clone size: many
CDR3 length: 15
D gene: .
CDR3 protein: CASSLGLWNTYEQYF
CDR3 DNA: TGTGCCAGCAGCCTTGGATTGTGGAACACCTACGAGCAGTACTTC

V gene: TRBV5-1
J gene: TRBJ1-3
clone size: many
CDR3 length: 12
D gene: .
CDR3 protein: CASSLEGNTIYF
CDR3 DNA: TGCGCCAGCAGCTTGGAAGGAAACACCATATATTTT

V gene: TRBV28
J gene: TRBJ2-5
clone size: medium-sized
CDR3 length: 13
D gene: .
CDR3 protein: CASSSPAQETQYF
CDR3 DNA: TGTGCCAGCAGTTCACCAGCACAAGAGACCCAGTACTTC

V gene: TRBV7-9
J gene: TRBJ2-7
clone size: medium-sized
CDR3 length: 14
D gene: .
CDR3 protein: CASSLAGWNYEQYF
CDR3 DNA: TGTGCCAGCAGCTTAGCGGGCTGGAACTACGAGCAGTACTTC

V gene: TRBV24-1
J gene: TRBJ1-1
clone size: medium-sized
CDR3 length: 13
D gene: TRBD1
CDR3 protein: CATSDHWTGEAFF
CDR3 DNA: TGTGCCACCAGTGATCATTGGACAGGGGAAGCTTTCTTT

V gene: TRBV7-2
J gene: TRBJ1-1
clone size: medium-sized
CDR3 length: 11
D gene: .
CDR3 protein: CASTLWGEAFF
CDR3 DNA: TGTGCCAGCACGCTGTGGGGGGAAGCTTTCTTT

V gene: TRBV24-1
J gene: TRBJ2-1
clone size: many
CDR3 length: 17
D gene: TRBD2
CDR3 protein: CATSDLLSSGGYNEQFF
CDR3 DNA: TGTGCCACCAGTGATTTGTTGTCTAGCGGGGGGTACAATGAGCAGTTCTTC

V gene: TRBV5-1
J gene: TRBJ1-6
clone size: .
CDR3 length: 16
D gene: .
CDR3 protein: CASSRQAATNNSPLHF
CDR3 DNA: TGCGCCAGCAGCCGACAGGCCGCCACGAATAATTCACCCCTCCACTTT

V gene: TRBV7-2
J gene: TRBJ2-5
clone size: many
CDR3 length: 15
D gene: TRBD2
CDR3 protein: CASSRGTSRSETQYF
CDR3 DNA: TGTGCCAGCAGCCGAGGGACTAGTCGGTCGGAGACCCAGTACTTC

V gene: TRBV20-1
J gene: TRBJ2-3
clone size: medium-sized
CDR3 length: 13
D gene: .
CDR3 protein: CSAPESSTDTQYF
CDR3 DNA: TGCAGTGCCCCGGAGTCTAGCACAGATACGCAGTATTTT

V gene: TRBV24-1
J gene: TRBJ1-5
clone size: medium-sized
CDR3 length: 15
D gene: .
CDR3 protein: CATSARGGSNQPQHF
CDR3 DNA: TGTGCCACCAGTGCGCGGGGTGGTAGCAATCAGCCCCAGCATTTT

V gene: TRBV28
J gene: TRBJ2-3
clone size: .
CDR3 length: 12
D gene: .
CDR3 protein: CASGLWADTQYF
CDR3 DNA: TGTGCCAGCGGCCTCTGGGCAGATACGCAGTATTTT

V gene: TRBV7-6
J gene: TRBJ2-7
clone size: .
CDR3 length: 13
D gene: TRBD1
CDR3 protein: CASTPDRGGEQYF
CDR3 DNA: TGTGCCAGCACCCCCGACAGGGGAGGCGAGCAGTACTTC

V gene: TRBV4-1
J gene: TRBJ2-5
clone size: few
CDR3 length: 13
D gene: .
CDR3 protein: CASSFTLRETQYF
CDR3 DNA: TGCGCCAGCAGTTTTACCCTGCGGGAGACCCAGTACTTC

V gene: TRBV24-1
J gene: TRBJ1-4
clone size: .
CDR3 length: 13
D gene: .
CDR3 protein: CATSDRTGEKLFF
CDR3 DNA: TGTGCCACCAGTGATCGGACTGGTGAAAAACTGTTTTTT

V gene: TRBV28
J gene: TRBJ2-7
clone size: medium-sized
CDR3 length: 15
D gene: .
CDR3 protein: CASSLRGAGAYEQYF
CDR3 DNA: TGTGCCAGCAGTTTAAGGGGGGCAGGCGCCTACGAGCAGTACTTC

V gene: TRBV19
J gene: TRBJ2-3
clone size: .
CDR3 length: 14
D gene: .
CDR3 protein: CASSPSSGTDTQYF
CDR3 DNA: TGTGCCAGTAGTCCATCTAGCGGCACAGATACGCAGTATTTT

V gene: TRBV9
J gene: TRBJ1-1
clone size: medium-sized
CDR3 length: 14
D gene: TRBD1
CDR3 protein: CASSTTGGNTEAFF
CDR3 DNA: TGTGCCAGCAGTACGACAGGGGGGAACACTGAAGCTTTCTTT